This T cell receptor (beta chain) was sequenced during a study of T cell responses to AZD1222 COVID-19 vaccine. Points from the study as a whole: Across the whole spike, CD4 TCRs peaked at regions 160-218 and 743-854. Recipients of AZD1222 seropositive at baseline numbered only 6 or 7. Samples come after the peak T cell response, not at day 14. Females outnumbered males among donors, who were mostly white British; clonal diversity was possibly underestimated.

Concerning this clone: Its antigen is undetermined.

Germline V CDR1 and CDR2: LNHDA, SQIVND (reference sequence). The CDR3 runs 16 residues. With V trimmed by 6 bases and J by 3 bases, 10 bases remained unmatched. Generated by immunoSEQ multiplex PCR, the TCRdb table keeps only in-frame clones and is missing some. The table records 100,000 to 120,000 clones, 70% to 90% of them present only once. The origin of this receptor is an adult in good health. This material consisted of peripheral blood, taken on day 0 of AZD1222 vaccination. The chain carries TRBV19 and TRBJ2-1; 8 nucleotides agree with TRBD2. In nucleotides, the CDR3 is TGTGCCAGTAGGACTCGAACTAGCGGACTCTACAATGAGCAGTTCTTC. Translation gives CASRTRTSGLYNEQFF.